This T cell receptor (beta chain) was observed in a study of CXCR3-negative and CXCR3-positive naive CD8 T cells. All CD8+ T cell subsets were sorted in triplicate at 250,000 to 300,000 cells each. Notes on the study in general: Upon cryopreservation, CXCR3 expression partially decreased, and most assays used fresh PBMCs. CXCR3-positive naive cells had more hydrophobic TRB CDR3s than CXCR3-negative naive cells. TRBV-TRBJ usage was alike in naive CXCR3-negative and CXCR3-positive cells but differed in memory cells.

Concerning this clonotype: Its target is not known.

With UMI labels, 5' RACE was used to prepare the TRB cDNA libraries. TCRdb reworked the 5' RACE reads into one entry per CDR3 protein, no DNA. The specimen's table records about 7,000 distinct CDR3 sequences. This CDR3 contains 16 residues. The V gene's germline CDR1 is MNHEY and CDR2 SVGAGI. The rearrangement joins TRBV6-5 to TRBJ2-2. The source is a human donor in good health. Some clones in this sample may be carry-over from other donors' samples. Input material: naive CXCR3+ CD8+ T cells from blood. Subset indicated: CD45RO-CCR7+CD27+CD95- naive CD8+ T cells expressing CXCR3 (TNR3+). The CDR3 is CASSYSFRMATGELFF.